In this sample, the clone carrying this T cell receptor (beta chain) turned up a few times. Its cognate antigen is unknown. The data originate from a study of blood T cells in healthy people across ages. Regarding the study as a whole: Bulk PBMC profiling left naive and antigen-experienced comparisons inconclusive.

The germline V gene encodes CDR1 DFQATT and CDR2 SNEGSKA (reference sequence). The CDR3 has 13 amino acids. V shed 6 bases and J shed 5 bases, with 16 bases lying between them. PCR was performed a second time for roughly 7 to 12 cycles using a sample-barcoded 5' primer and a J-beta primer mix. Carrying 12 random nucleotides, a template-switch adaptor labeled each individual cDNA molecule. TCRdb reanalysed the 5' RACE reads using MiXCR and keeps one entry per CDR3 protein. The sample has about 1.5 million distinct CDR3 sequences, less than 45% seen once. The people who gave samples were healthy Caucasians from Russia, aged about 6 to 95. PBMCs were isolated at a quantity of at least 6 million per sample.

Sequenced material: blood. The chain combines TRBV20-1 with TRBJ1-1, with D uncertain. The clonotype comes from a woman under 30 in good health. CDR3 bases: TGCAGTGCCAAGGGAAACGTAGAGACTGAAGCTTTCTTT. This codes for CSAKGNVETEAFF.